The 5 T cell receptor beta chains presented below share a single source sample, sequenced in a study of CD8 T cells in Susac syndrome. Random-hexamer reverse transcription was applied to roughly 0.5 to 1 ug RNA. A single record per CDR3 protein comes from TCRdb applying MiXCR to the immunoSEQ multiplex PCR reads. The data contain about 120,000 distinct CDR3 sequences, 94% of them singletons. Sequences were obtained from CD4+ T cells from PBMCs. The receptor set was obtained from a human donor in good health.

The CDR3 DNA reads TGTGCCAGTAGTACGGACACTGGGCACAATCAGCCCCAGCATTTT. Protein product: CASSTDTGHNQPQHF. V usage is TRBV19 and J usage is TRBJ1-5, with D maybe TRBD1 (5 bases). With 4 bases removed from V and 3 bases from J, the gap between germline ends came to 13 bases. Germline assignment: CDR1 LNHDA and CDR2 SQIVND (reference sequence). The CDR3 contains 15 residues.

The genes are TRBV4-2 and TRBJ2-3; possible D gene TRBD1, 5 bases. CDR1 is LGHNA and CDR2 is YNFKEQ in the germline V gene. The CDR3 contains 14 residues. V was pared by 3 bases and J by 1 base, with 8 bases between. The CDR3 DNA is TGTGCCAGCAGCCACGGACAACGCACAGATACGCAGTATTTT. As protein: CASSHGQRTDTQYF.

V usage is TRBV29-1 and J usage is TRBJ1-4, with TRBD1 as a possible D gene (6 bases). The V end lost 5 bases, the J end lost 6 bases, and 16 bases lay between the germline ends. In germline, CDR1 is SQVTM, CDR2 ANQGSEA. The CDR3 loop spans 14 amino acids. The CDR3 here is CSVFGGGYDEKLFF. For the CDR3, the DNA is TGCAGCGTTTTCGGGGGGGGCTATGATGAAAAACTGTTTTTT.

The chain has TRBV7-2 and TRBJ1-6; D remains unclear. Trimming pared 0 bases from V and 8 bases from J, leaving 14 bases between. The CDR3 has 16 amino acids. Germline assignment: CDR1 SGHTA and CDR2 FQGNSA. The CDR3, as DNA: TGTGCCAGCAGCTTAGCCTACAGTGTAGAGGATTCACCCCTCCACTTT. It is translated as CASSLAYSVEDSPLHF. Complete variable domain (other parts from reference TRBV7-2 and TRBJ1-6): GAGVSQSPSNKVTEKGKDVELRCDPISGHTALYWYRQSLGQGLEFLIYFQGNSAPDKSGLPSDRFSAERTGGSVSTLTIQRTQQEDSAVYLCASSLAYSVEDSPLHFGNGTRLTVT.

V gene TRBV7-2 combines with J gene TRBJ2-2; D gene ambiguous. Trimming pared 2 bases from V and 0 bases from J, leaving 13 bases between. The CDR3 is 17 amino acids. The germline CDR1 and CDR2 sequences are SGHTA and FQGNSA. The CDR3 DNA follows: TGTGCCAGCAGCTTAAGGGCTGGCGGTACGAACACCGGGGAGCTGTTTTTT. This encodes CASSLRAGGTNTGELFF.